This T cell receptor (beta chain) appears in the sequencing data of a study of response to subunit inactivated influenza vaccine (dated by TCRdb to between 2018 and 2020). Regarding the complete study: To follow how T cells responded to a trivalent subunit inactivated influenza vaccine, the researchers relied on deep quantitative profiling of the T cell receptor repertoire.

What the study reported, not specific to this receptor: The authors suggested that each seasonal influenza vaccination may recruit only a limited number of new T cells.

Of note for this clonotype: Its antigen remains unidentified. No per-base quality is available; no much larger clone lies one base away.

The library was made by RT-PCR. The run used an Illumina HiSeq 2500. Using fastp trimming at Q25 and MiXCR clonotype assembly, TCRdb reanalyzed the public sequencing data and kept in-frame beta chains. Each entry merges the rows of one CDR3 protein and shows their most common DNA and genes. In all, the sample holds roughly 520,000 distinct CDR3 sequences, and about 25% of those were seen once. Of the sample, approximately 2% is held by the ten largest clones. Including cysteine and phenylalanine, the CDR3 has 15 amino acids. The sequence is cut down to CDR3 DNA, 45 bases in frame from base 1. The germline V gene gives CDR1 as SGHRS and CDR2 as YFSETQ. Here V drops 6 bases and J drops 1 base, and the junction holds 7 bases not matched to any gene.

The sequenced sample was CD4+ T cells sorted from PBMCs, obtained about 5 days after vaccination. The chain uses TRBV5-1 and TRBJ2-1, with 7 junctional bases fitting TRBD2. The source is a man aged 45-65 years who received an inactivated influenza vaccine. Donor details come from another sample of the same person, matched by shared clones. The CDR3 region has the sequence CASMWAGVSYNEQFF. The DNA is TGCGCCAGCATGTGGGCGGGAGTTTCCTACAATGAGCAGTTCTTC.